This TCR beta chain was identified in a study of CD4 T cells in relation to SARS-CoV-2 and coronaviruses. Study-level information: ViraFEST: approximately 10-day antigen culture of PBMCs, then TCR beta CDR3 sequencing.

TCRdb's copy holds only in-frame clones and misses some; the assay was immunoSEQ multiplex PCR. The sample records some 21,000 clones, around 76% being singletons. The V end was cut by 7 bases, the J end by 3 bases, with 12 bases between. Germline V gene lookup returns CDR1 LNHDA and CDR2 SQIVND (reference sequence). The CDR3 consists of 13 residues. Remarks on this clone: The antigen remains unidentified.

The unexposed donors gave CD4+ T cells in about 2011-2019, prior to COVID-19. Isolation of CD4+ T cells took place after about 10 days in culture. Cells permitting, SARS-CoV-2 S/N and four cold-coronavirus spikes were tested on unexposed-donor CD4+ T cells. The study's findings and limits: No donor gave both pre-pandemic and post-infection samples.

This TCR was sampled from a human donor in good health. Sequenced: CD4+ T cells from PBMCs, cultured in vitro. The chain uses TRBV19 and TRBJ1-1, with D unresolved. The CDR3 nucleotides read TGTGCCAGTATCCCGCCGGCAGACACTGAAGCTTTCTTT. Translating gives CASIPPADTEAFF. The full variable domain, completed using reference TRBV19 and TRBJ1-1, is DGGITQSPKYLFRKEGQNVTLSCEQNLNHDAMYWYRQDPGQGLRLIYYSQIVNDFQKGDIAEGYSVSREKKESFPLTVTSAQKNPTAFYLCASIPPADTEAFFGQGTRLTVV.